This T cell receptor beta chain is drawn from a study of Ad26.COV2.S vaccination and SARS-CoV-2 variants. About the study: The Ad26.COV2.S arm of the COV1001 trial was where the donor was placed. Ad26.COV2.S, an intramuscular injection, was given once or twice 56 days apart.

About this clone itself: Its antigen is as yet unknown.

Noted treatment: 19 received Ad26.COV2.S at low or high dose, single or two shots; roughly five received placebo; per-sample allocation not given. At day 63 after the first vaccine or placebo injection, samples were drawn. Vaccine was an Ad26 vector expressing Wuhan-strain SARS-CoV-2 spike. The data were produced by immunoSEQ multiplex PCR, yet TCRdb's version contains in-frame clones alone and is incomplete. This table holds roughly 700,000 clones, approximately 88% found once. Study results and limitations: Reportedly, spike-specific CD8+ and CD4+ T cell responses achieved substantial breadth once vaccination had taken place.

The TCR comes from a person aged 18 to 59 who received the Ad26.COV2.S COVID-19 vaccine or a placebo. Source: peripheral blood, taken in a trial of Ad26.COV2.S vaccine versus placebo.

CDR3 in DNA: TGTGCCACCAGCAGAGATAGGACCAATGAGCAGTTCTTC. This sequence encodes CATSRDRTNEQFF. V gene TRBV15 combines with J gene TRBJ2-1; D is unclear. This CDR3 is 13 amino acids long. V was cut by 0 bases and J by 6 bases, with 6 bases left in between. Germline-derived CDR1 and CDR2 are LNHNV and YYDKDF (reference sequence).